Listed below are T cell receptor beta chains from one sample, sequenced in a study of technical replicates of blood from a handful of donors. Generated by immunoSEQ multiplex PCR, the TCRdb table keeps only in-frame clones and is missing some. The data show 80,000 to 95,000 clones, around 94% seen once. The material sequenced was T cells isolated from PBMCs. These receptors originate from a human donor in good health. The CDR3 runs from the conserved cysteine through the conserved F or W. Fields, in order: J gene, V gene, D gene, clone size, CDR3 DNA, CDR3 protein. A D gene is named only where the DNA matches it firmly. Not all rows give a size; the values are once, few, many and, for expanded clones, a class.

TRBJ2-1	TRBV11-2	.	.	TGTGCCAGCAGCTCCCGACTCTCCACCTACAATGAGCAGTTCTTC	CASSSRLSTYNEQFF
TRBJ1-2	TRBV11-3	.	.	TGTGCCAGCAGCTTAGGGGGGACCGGGACATTCTATGGCTACACCTTC	CASSLGGTGTFYGYTF
TRBJ2-2	TRBV9	.	.	TGTGCCAGCAGCGTAGTAGGAGCAAACACCGGGGAGCTGTTTTTT	CASSVVGANTGELFF
TRBJ1-1	TRBV29-1	.	few	TGCAGCGTGGCGACAGAGATTGAAGCTTTCTTT	CSVATEIEAFF
TRBJ2-7	TRBV7-2	.	.	TGTGCCAGCAGCGTGGCTACGGGACTTGAATACGAGCAGTACTTC	CASSVATGLEYEQYF
TRBJ1-5	TRBV7-9	.	.	TGTGCCAGCAGCTCCTACCGCGGGGCAGATAGCAATCAGCCCCAGCATTTT	CASSSYRGADSNQPQHF
TRBJ2-3	TRBV19	TRBD1	.	TGTGCCAGTAGTACCTTTGGGGGGGGACAGGGTGTTCCAGGTACGCAGTATTTT	CASSTFGGGQGVPGTQYF
TRBJ2-2	TRBV7-2	TRBD1	once	TGTGCCAGCAGCCCTCCTACAGGGGTTCGCACCGGGGAGCTGTTTTTT	CASSPPTGVRTGELFF
TRBJ1-1	TRBV7-6	.	.	TGTGCCAGCAGCCAGGACGGGACAACTGAAGCTTTCTTT	CASSQDGTTEAFF
TRBJ1-2	TRBV6-5	.	.	TGTGCCAGCAGTTACGGGCCTTACGGCTACACCTTC	CASSYGPYGYTF
TRBJ2-7	TRBV28	TRBD1	.	TGTGCCAGCAGTTTAGACAGGGGAGACTACGAGCAGTACTTC	CASSLDRGDYEQYF
TRBJ2-5	TRBV29-1	.	.	TGCAGCTCACTAGGTTATCAAGAGACCCAGTACTTC	CSSLGYQETQYF
TRBJ1-2	TRBV5-8	TRBD1	.	TGTGCCAGCAGCAGGGGACAGGCTAACTATGGCTACACCTTC	CASSRGQANYGYTF
TRBJ2-7	TRBV11-3	TRBD1	.	TGTGCCAGCAGCTTAGCGGGACAGGGACGGTACGAGCAGTACTTC	CASSLAGQGRYEQYF
TRBJ2-1	TRBV12-5	TRBD2	.	TGTGCTAGTGCAACTAAGAGCGGGGGGGCCTTGACCAATGAGCAGTTCTTC	CASATKSGGALTNEQFF
TRBJ2-5	TRBV28	TRBD1	.	TGTGCCAGCACCACCCTGGGACAGCAAGAGACCCAGTACTTC	CASTTLGQQETQYF
TRBJ2-7	TRBV10-1	TRBD1	.	TGCGCCAGCAGTGGGGACAGGGGGGAAGAGCAGTACTTC	CASSGDRGEEQYF
TRBJ1-1	TRBV5-1	.	.	TGCGCCAGCGGCTTGAGGGGGAAAGATGAAGCTTTCTTT	CASGLRGKDEAFF
TRBJ2-6	TRBV5-6	.	.	TGTGCCAGCAGCCTCAGGGCTGGGGCCAACGTCCTGACTTTC	CASSLRAGANVLTF
TRBJ1-2	TRBV28	TRBD1	.	TGTGCCAGCAGTTTTTGGGGGACAGGGGGTAACTATGGCTACACCTTC	CASSFWGTGGNYGYTF
TRBJ1-1	TRBV4-1	.	.	TGCGCCAGCAGCCCCCGCGCGGGCGCATATTCTTTCTTT	CASSPRAGAYSFF
TRBJ2-2	TRBV6-5	.	.	TGTGCCAGCAGATACCCGGTCAGTGCGGGAGGGGAGCTGTTTTTT	CASRYPVSAGGELFF
TRBJ1-3	TRBV9	TRBD1	once	TGTGCCAGCAGCGCCCTCTCCGGGACAGCTGGAAACACCATATATTTT	CASSALSGTAGNTIYF
TRBJ1-5	TRBV2	.	.	TGTGCCAGCAGTGAAGATAGTAGCAATCAGCCCCAGCATTTT	CASSEDSSNQPQHF
TRBJ2-1	TRBV29-1	.	.	TGCAGCGTAGGGGGACTATCCTACAATGAGCAGTTCTTC	CSVGGLSYNEQFF
TRBJ1-2	TRBV30	.	.	TGTGCCTGGAGGGGGGGTTATGGCTACACCTTC	CAWRGGYGYTF
TRBJ2-1	TRBV6-1	.	.	TGTGCCAGCAGGGGACTGTACAATGAGCAGTTCTTC	CASRGLYNEQFF
TRBJ2-3	TRBV5-1	TRBD2	.	TGCGCCAGCAGCTTTAGCGGGGGGGCTTCGTGGACGCAGTATTTT	CASSFSGGASWTQYF
TRBJ2-1	TRBV7-9	TRBD2	.	TGTGCCAGCAGCGGGGCGGGGGGTTCCTACAATGAGCAGTTCTTC	CASSGAGGSYNEQFF
TRBJ1-5	TRBV7-8	.	.	TGTGCCAGCAGCCCGGACGGGGGAGGCAATCAGCCCCAGCATTTT	CASSPDGGGNQPQHF
TRBJ1-1	TRBV6-1	.	.	TGTGCCAGCAGAGGACAGTACAAGATGAACACTGAAGCTTTCTTT	CASRGQYKMNTEAFF
TRBJ2-5	TRBV7-2	.	.	TGTGCCAGCAGCTTAGAGGCTAGCGAAGAGACCCAGTACTTC	CASSLEASEETQYF
TRBJ2-1	TRBV19	.	.	TGTGCCAGTATAAACAGTGGTTCCTACAATGAGCAGTTCTTC	CASINSGSYNEQFF
TRBJ1-1	TRBV4-1	.	few	TGCGCCAGCAGCCAAGATAGGACACGCAACACTGAAGCTTTCTTT	CASSQDRTRNTEAFF
TRBJ1-1	TRBV2	TRBD1	.	TGTGCCAGCAGTGACCGCCGACAGGGGGCTAGTACTGAAGCTTTCTTT	CASSDRRQGASTEAFF
TRBJ1-5	TRBV12-5	.	once	TGTGCTAGTGGTTTAACAGGGTCATTTCAGCCCCAGCATTTT	CASGLTGSFQPQHF
TRBJ2-7	TRBV2	.	.	TGTGCCAGCAGTGAACTCCCGGGCTACGAGCAGTACTTC	CASSELPGYEQYF
TRBJ1-2	TRBV25-1	TRBD1	once	TGTGCCAGCCAAGGGCAGGGGGAAGCTAACTATGGCTACACCTTC	CASQGQGEANYGYTF
TRBJ2-1	TRBV4-1	TRBD2	.	TGCGCCAGCAGCCAGCGGGGGGGCTTAATCAATGAGCAGTTCTTC	CASSQRGGLINEQFF
TRBJ2-7	TRBV6-5	.	.	TGTGCCAGCACACCGGGAGTACGGCTATTATATGTGCAGTACTTC	CASTPGVRLLYVQYF